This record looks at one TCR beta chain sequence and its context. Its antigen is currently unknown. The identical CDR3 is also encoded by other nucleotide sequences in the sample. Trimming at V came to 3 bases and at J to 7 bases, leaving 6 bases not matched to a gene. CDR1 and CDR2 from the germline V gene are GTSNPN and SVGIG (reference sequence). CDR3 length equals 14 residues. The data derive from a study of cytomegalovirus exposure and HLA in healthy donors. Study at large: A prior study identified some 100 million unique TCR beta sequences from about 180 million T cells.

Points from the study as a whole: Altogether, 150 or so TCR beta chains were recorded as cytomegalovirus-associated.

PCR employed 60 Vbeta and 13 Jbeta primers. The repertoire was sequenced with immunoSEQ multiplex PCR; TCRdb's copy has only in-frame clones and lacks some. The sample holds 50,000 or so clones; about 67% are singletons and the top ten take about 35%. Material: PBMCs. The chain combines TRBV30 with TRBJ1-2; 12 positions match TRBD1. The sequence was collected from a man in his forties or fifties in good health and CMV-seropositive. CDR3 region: CAWSRDRGLGGYTF. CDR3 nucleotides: TGTGCCTGGAGCCGGGACAGGGGGCTTGGTGGCTACACCTTC.